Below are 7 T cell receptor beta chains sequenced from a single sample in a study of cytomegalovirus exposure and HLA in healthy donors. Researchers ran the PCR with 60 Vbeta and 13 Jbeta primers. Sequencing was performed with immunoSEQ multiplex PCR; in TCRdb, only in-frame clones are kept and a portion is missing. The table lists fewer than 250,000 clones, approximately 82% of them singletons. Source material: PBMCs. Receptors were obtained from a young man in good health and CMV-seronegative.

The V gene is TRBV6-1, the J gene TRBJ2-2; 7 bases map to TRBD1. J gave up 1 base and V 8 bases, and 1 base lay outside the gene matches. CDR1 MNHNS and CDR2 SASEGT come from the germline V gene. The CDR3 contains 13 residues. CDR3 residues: CASDRVNTGELFF. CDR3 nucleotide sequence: TGTGCCAGCGACAGGGTGAACACCGGGGAGCTGTTTTTT.

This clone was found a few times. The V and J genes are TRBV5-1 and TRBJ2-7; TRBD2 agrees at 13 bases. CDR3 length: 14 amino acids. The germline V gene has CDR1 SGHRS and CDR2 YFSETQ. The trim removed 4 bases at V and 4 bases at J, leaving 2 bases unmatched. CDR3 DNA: TGCGCCAGCAGCCGGACTAGCGGGAGATACGAGCAGTACTTC. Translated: CASSRTSGRYEQYF.

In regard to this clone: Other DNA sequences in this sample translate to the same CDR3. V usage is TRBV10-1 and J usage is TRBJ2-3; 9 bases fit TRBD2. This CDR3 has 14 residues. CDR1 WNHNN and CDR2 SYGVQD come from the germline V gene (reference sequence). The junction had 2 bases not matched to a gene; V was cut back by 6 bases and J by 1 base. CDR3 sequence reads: CASSLAGGTDTQYF. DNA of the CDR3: TGCGCCAGCAGCTTAGCGGGGGGCACAGATACGCAGTATTTT.

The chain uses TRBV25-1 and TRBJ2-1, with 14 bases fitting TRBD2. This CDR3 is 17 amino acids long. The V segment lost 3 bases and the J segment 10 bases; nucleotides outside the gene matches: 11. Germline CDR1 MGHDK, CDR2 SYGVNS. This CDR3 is CASSDRSGLAGVREQFF. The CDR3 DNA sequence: TGTGCCAGCAGTGATCGCTCGGGACTAGCGGGAGTTCGGGAGCAGTTCTTC.

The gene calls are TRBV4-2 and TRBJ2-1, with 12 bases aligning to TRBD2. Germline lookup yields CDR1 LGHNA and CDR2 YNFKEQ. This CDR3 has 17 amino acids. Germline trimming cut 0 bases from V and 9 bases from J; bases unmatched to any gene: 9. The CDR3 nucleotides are TGTGCCAGCAGCCAAGAAATGGCTAGCGGGAGGGCCGGTGAGCAGTTCTTC. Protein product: CASSQEMASGRAGEQFF.

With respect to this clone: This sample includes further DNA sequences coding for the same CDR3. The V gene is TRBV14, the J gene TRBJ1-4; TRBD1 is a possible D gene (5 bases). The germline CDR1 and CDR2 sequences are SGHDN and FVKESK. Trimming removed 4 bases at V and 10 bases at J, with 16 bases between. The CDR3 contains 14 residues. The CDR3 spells CASSPSPGPRKLFF. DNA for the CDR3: TGTGCCAGCAGCCCCTCCCCAGGGCCAAGAAAACTGTTTTTT.

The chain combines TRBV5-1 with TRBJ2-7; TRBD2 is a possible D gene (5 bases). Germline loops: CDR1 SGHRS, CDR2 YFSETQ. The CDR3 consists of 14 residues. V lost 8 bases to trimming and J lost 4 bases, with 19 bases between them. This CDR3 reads CASTQRTGSYEQYF. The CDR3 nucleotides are TGCGCCAGTACCCAACGGACGGGGTCGTACGAGCAGTACTTC.